The 21 T cell receptor beta chains listed next were all sequenced from one sample in a study of response to subunit inactivated influenza vaccine. MiXCR, applied by TCRdb to the RT-PCR reads, yields one record per CDR3 protein. The profile covers fewer than 600,000 distinct CDR3 sequences, with approximately 7.3% appearing a single time and under 15% taken by the ten largest. Sequenced here: PBMCs from blood, sampled roughly 24 months after vaccination. All receptors come from a man aged 50 to 69 who received an inactivated influenza vaccine.

This clonotype was observed many times. CDR3 nucleotides: TGTGCCACCAGCAGAGATTTGGGGGAAGATACGCAGTATTTT. It translates to CATSRDLGEDTQYF. This chain uses TRBV15 with TRBJ2-3; tentatively, D is TRBD1 or TRBD2 (5 bases each). This CDR3 is built from 14 residues. CDR1 and CDR2 from the germline V gene are LNHNV and YYDKDF (reference sequence). The ends were cut back, 0 bases at V and 5 bases at J, with 9 bases in the middle.

The gene calls are TRBV4-3 and TRBJ2-2; D is undetermined. Trimming left V 0 bases short and J 6 bases short, with 5 bases between. CDR1 is LGHNA and CDR2 is YSLEER in the germline V gene. This CDR3 is 13 amino acids long. The CDR3 reads CASSQDMAGELFF. CDR3 in DNA: TGCGCCAGCAGCCAAGATATGGCCGGGGAGCTGTTTTTT.

As DNA, the CDR3 is TGCAGTGCTAGAGCTGCCATGAGCCCGGAGACCCAGTACTTC. This codes for CSARAAMSPETQYF. The chain uses TRBV20-1 and TRBJ2-5; D is undetermined. The germline V gene has CDR1 DFQATT and CDR2 SNEGSKA (reference sequence). V was pared by 1 base and J by 5 bases, with 14 bases between. The CDR3 length is 14 residues.

The genes are TRBV5-1 and TRBJ2-5; D is perhaps TRBD1 (5 bases). The V gene lost 3 bases and the J gene lost 2 bases, with 11 bases spanning the gap. Per the germline V gene, CDR1 is SGHRS and CDR2 is YFSETQ. The CDR3 loop spans 14 amino acids. CDR3 sequence reads: CASSWQGGQETQYF. The DNA for the CDR3 is TGCGCCAGCAGCTGGCAGGGCGGACAAGAGACCCAGTACTTC.

This chain joins TRBV12-3 or TRBV12-4 and TRBJ1-4; the D gene is possibly TRBD1 (6 bases). The CDR3 sequence is 14 residues long. V lost 7 bases and J lost 5, with 14 bases in between. The CDR3: CASTAYQGNEKLFF. The DNA for the CDR3 is TGTGCCAGCACTGCGTACCAGGGGAATGAAAAACTGTTTTTT.

The chain has TRBV5-6 and TRBJ2-4; a weak D match, TRBD1 (5 bases). From germline, CDR1 is SGHDT and CDR2 YYEEEE. V was clipped by 0 bases and J by 9 bases, with 13 bases between them. The CDR3 sequence is 14 residues long. Here the CDR3 DNA reads TGTGCCAGCAGCTTGGTAGTCTCTAGGGGCATTCAGTACTTC. Its translation is CASSLVVSRGIQYF.

This clonotype was observed many times. The CDR3 here is CASSLSGGHFFLPLHF. The CDR3 DNA reads TGTGCCAGCAGTTTATCAGGGGGCCACTTTTTTTTACCCCTCCACTTT. The gene calls are TRBV28 and TRBJ1-6; 8 positions match TRBD1. J gave up 12 bases and V 1 base, and 11 bases lay outside the gene matches. The CDR3 contains 16 residues. The germline CDR1 and CDR2 sequences are MDHEN and SYDVKM.

The chain uses TRBV7-9 and TRBJ2-1; D gene unclear. This CDR3 is 12 amino acids long. Trimming cost V 3 bases and J 12 bases, with 12 bases left between them. Germline V gene sequence: CDR1 SEHNR, CDR2 FQNEAQ (reference sequence). The CDR3 here is CASSFLDTGQFF. The CDR3, as DNA: TGTGCCAGCAGCTTTCTTGACACCGGGCAGTTCTTC.

At least ten counts were recorded for this clonotype. The chain uses TRBV29-1 and TRBJ2-1; 9 positions agree with TRBD1. The germline gives CDR1 SQVTM, CDR2 ANQGSEA. V gave up 6 bases and J gave up 4 bases; unmatched junction bases: 13. The CDR3 length is 16 residues. The CDR3 region has the DNA TGCAGCGTCGAAAGAGAGGGACAGGGTTTTTACAATGAGCAGTTCTTC. Its translation is CSVEREGQGFYNEQFF.

This clonotype was recorded once. The rearrangement uses TRBV11-3 and TRBJ2-5, with 11 positions matching TRBD1. This CDR3 region has 15 residues. The V segment lost 5 bases and the J segment 5 bases; nucleotides outside the gene matches: 7. Germline CDR1 reads SGHNT; CDR2 reads YENEEA. The DNA for the CDR3 is TGTGCCAGCAGCGCAGGACAGGGGGCATCCGAGACCCAGTACTTC. This codes for CASSAGQGASETQYF. Full variable domain (rest looked up from reference TRBV11-3 and TRBJ2-5): EAGVVQSPRYKIIEKKQPVAFWCNPISGHNTLYWYLQNLGQGPELLIRYENEEAVDDSQLPKDRFSAERLKGVDSTLKIQPAELGDSAVYLCASSAGQGASETQYFGPGTRLLVL.

This clonotype came up a few times. The chain combines TRBV13 with TRBJ2-7; no clear D. Trimming shortened V by 5 bases and J by 5 bases, and 13 bases separated the two germline ends. Germline CDR1 PRHDT, CDR2 FYEKMQ (reference sequence). The CDR3 runs 13 residues. In DNA, the CDR3 is TGTGCCAGCAGCCCCCCTAGTAACCACGAGCAGTACTTC. Translation gives CASSPPSNHEQYF.

Concerning this clonotype: Since a much larger clone is just one base distant, this may be a read error. The chain couples TRBV5-8 to TRBJ2-3; D ambiguous. CDR1 is SGHTS, CDR2 YDEGEE, per germline. The CDR3 extends over 13 amino acids. The V end lost 2 bases, the J end lost 4 bases, and 8 bases lay between the germline ends. The CDR3, as DNA: TGTGCCAGCAGCTTAGGTCACGCAGATACGCAGTATTTT. Residues: CASSLGHADTQYF.

This clonotype was recorded at least ten times. The chain combines TRBV7-9 with TRBJ2-1; 7 nucleotides agree with TRBD2. This CDR3 region has 14 residues. Per the germline V gene, CDR1 is SEHNR and CDR2 is FQNEAQ (reference sequence). V trimming: 5 bases; J trimming: 6 bases; junction bases outside the gene matches: 7. CDR3 region: CASSPGTIANEQFF. CDR3 bases: TGTGCCAGCAGCCCCGGGACTATAGCCAATGAGCAGTTCTTC.

This chain joins TRBV7-9 and TRBJ1-2, with TRBD1 matching over 7 bases. Germline lookup yields CDR1 SEHNR and CDR2 FQNEAQ (reference sequence). There are 14 residues in the CDR3. The trim removed 3 bases at V and 7 bases at J, leaving 8 bases unmatched. The CDR3 region has the DNA TGTGCCAGCAGCTTGGGGCAGGGGGAGCTTGGCTACACCTTC. Translated, it gives CASSLGQGELGYTF.

This clonotype was seen ten or more times. The chain couples TRBV4-2 to TRBJ1-2, with a tentative D call TRBD1 (6 bases). Germline-derived CDR1 and CDR2 are LGHNA and YNFKEQ. V lost 0 bases and J 6 bases, leaving 8 bases between the germline ends. The CDR3 sequence is 13 residues long. The chain's CDR3 is CASSQDAGDGYTF. The CDR3 nucleotides read TGTGCCAGCAGCCAAGATGCAGGGGATGGCTACACCTTC.

The CDR3 region has the DNA TGCGCCAGCAGCCAAGATATCGGGACGGTGAACACTGAAGCTTTCTTT. Protein product: CASSQDIGTVNTEAFF. This chain links TRBV4-3 with TRBJ1-1; D is possibly TRBD1 (5 bases). The length of the CDR3 is 16 residues. Germline V CDR1 and CDR2: LGHNA, YSLEER. Trimming pared 0 bases from V and 0 bases from J, leaving 11 bases between.

Notes on this clonotype: The conserved phenylalanine or tryptophan is not found at the CDR3 terminus, so this likely reflects a read error. The chain joins TRBV2 to TRBJ2-3; the D gene is possibly TRBD2 (7 bases). The length of the CDR3 is 16 residues. Trimming shortened V by 1 base and J by 0 bases, and 11 bases separated the two germline ends. Germline V CDR1 and CDR2: SNHLY, FYNNEI. The CDR3 nucleotides read TGTGCCAGCAGTGAAGAGGGGGGGACCAGCACAGATACGCAGTATTCT. Translated: CASSEEGGTSTDTQYS.

The chain employs TRBV20-1 and TRBJ2-1, with 9 bases that match TRBD2. The CDR3 loop spans 16 amino acids. Germline V gene data show CDR1 as DFQATT and CDR2 as SNEGSKA (reference sequence). The junction had 10 bases not matched to a gene; V was cut back by 3 bases and J by 4 bases. CDR3 coding DNA: TGCAGTGCTAGGAGTCTTAGCGGGAGAAAATACAATGAGCAGTTCTTC. It yields the protein CSARSLSGRKYNEQFF.

This clonotype was seen at least ten times. The chain has TRBV10-1 and TRBJ2-1; TRBD2 might be the D (6 bases). CDR1 is WNHNN, CDR2 SYGVQD, per germline (reference sequence). The CDR3 loop spans 16 amino acids. V lost 4 bases, J lost 6 bases, and 19 bases lay in between. DNA for the CDR3: TGCGCCAGCAGTGCAACTTTATACACTAGCATCAATGAGCAGTTCTTC. Translating it yields CASSATLYTSINEQFF.

This clonotype was found a few times. This chain joins TRBV30 and TRBJ1-5, with D hard to call. Germline CDR1 GTSNPN, CDR2 SVGIG (reference sequence). Between the trimmed V and J ends, which lost 1 base and 5 bases, there was a span of 18 bases. CDR3 size: 16 residues. The CDR3 spells CAWSGRTIGRYQPQHF. CDR3 bases: TGTGCCTGGAGTGGGAGAACCATCGGAAGGTATCAGCCCCAGCATTTT.

Many counts were recorded for this clonotype. This chain links TRBV14 with TRBJ2-3; 9 bases line up with TRBD2. The CDR3 has 15 amino acids. J gave up 4 bases and V 7 bases, and 9 bases lay outside the gene matches. Germline CDR1 SGHDN, CDR2 FVKESK. CDR3 bases: TGTGCCAGCAAGAGTAGCGGGAGCCGCGCAGATACGCAGTATTTT. Encoded protein: CASKSSGSRADTQYF.